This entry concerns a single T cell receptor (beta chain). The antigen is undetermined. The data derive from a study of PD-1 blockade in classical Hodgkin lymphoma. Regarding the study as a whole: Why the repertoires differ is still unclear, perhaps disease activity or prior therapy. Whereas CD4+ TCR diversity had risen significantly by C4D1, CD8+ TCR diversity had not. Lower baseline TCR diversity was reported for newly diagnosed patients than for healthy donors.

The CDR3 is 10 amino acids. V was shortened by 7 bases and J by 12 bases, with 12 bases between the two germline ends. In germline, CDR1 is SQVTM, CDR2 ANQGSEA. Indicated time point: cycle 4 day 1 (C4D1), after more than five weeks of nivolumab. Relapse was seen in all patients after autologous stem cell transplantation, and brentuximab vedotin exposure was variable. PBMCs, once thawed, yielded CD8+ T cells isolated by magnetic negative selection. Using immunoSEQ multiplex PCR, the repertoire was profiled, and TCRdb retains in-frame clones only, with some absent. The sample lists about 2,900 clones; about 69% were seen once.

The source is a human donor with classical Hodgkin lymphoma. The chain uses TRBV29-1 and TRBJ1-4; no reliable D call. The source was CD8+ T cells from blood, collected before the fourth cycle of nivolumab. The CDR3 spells CSGLSGQLFF. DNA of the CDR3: TGCAGCGGACTGAGTGGGCAACTGTTTTTT. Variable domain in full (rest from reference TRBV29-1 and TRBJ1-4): SAVISQKPSRDICQRGTSLTIQCQVDSQVTMMFWYRQQPGQSLTLIATANQGSEATYESGFVIDKFPISRPNLTFSTLTVSNMSPEDSSIYLCSGLSGQLFFGSGTQLSVL.